One and the same sample provided the 26 T cell receptor beta chains below, sequenced in a study of blood T cell repertoires in COVID-19. Sequenced by immunoSEQ multiplex PCR; TCRdb stores in-frame clones only, minus some. The table has 200,000 to 300,000 clones, around 87% seen once. Sample: peripheral blood. These receptors were taken from a woman aged 55-70 years with COVID-19, enrolled during active disease.

In this sample, this clone turned up once. The chain recombines TRBV24-1 with TRBJ2-5, with D perhaps TRBD2 (6 bases). CDR1 is KGHDR, CDR2 SFDVKD, per germline. This CDR3 region has 16 residues. V was pared by 6 bases and J by 4 bases, with 20 bases between. CDR3 DNA: TGTGCCACCAGTAGCTTTCAGCGGGCAGGAATAGAGACCCAGTACTTC. Its translation is CATSSFQRAGIETQYF.

The CDR3 region is CASSQISGVYNEQFF. CDR3 in DNA: TGTGCCAGCAGCCAGATTAGCGGGGTCTACAATGAGCAGTTCTTC. V usage is TRBV13 and J usage is TRBJ2-1; 8 nucleotides align to TRBD2. Germline V gives CDR1 PRHDT, CDR2 FYEKMQ (reference sequence). V shed 5 bases, J shed 3 bases, and the junction held 6 bases outside the gene matches. The CDR3 has 15 amino acids.

The J gene is TRBJ1-4, the V gene TRBV5-4, with D tentatively TRBD1 (5 bases). The CDR3 contains 14 residues. V gave up 4 bases and J gave up 8 bases, with 15 bases separating them. The germline V gene encodes CDR1 SGHNT and CDR2 YYREEE (reference sequence). DNA of the CDR3: TGTGCCAGCAGCCGCAAAGTAGCAGGGGAAAAACTGTTTTTT. It specifies CASSRKVAGEKLFF.

This chain joins TRBV2 and TRBJ1-5; D is perhaps TRBD1 (5 bases). The V gene's germline CDR1 is SNHLY and CDR2 FYNNEI. The CDR3 sequence is 16 residues long. Trimming took 7 bases from V and 1 from J, leaving 17 bases between them. CDR3 residues: CASTGTLFPSNQPQHF. Here the CDR3 DNA reads TGTGCCAGCACTGGGACTCTCTTCCCGAGCAATCAGCCCCAGCATTTT. The full variable domain, in which reference TRBV2 and TRBJ1-5 provide the parts outside the CDR3, is EPEVTQTPSHQVTQMGQEVILRCVPISNHLYFYWYRQILGQKVEFLVSFYNNEISEKSEIFDDQFSVERPDGSNFTLKIRSTKLEDSAMYFCASTGTLFPSNQPQHFGDGTRLSIL.

This clone was seen just once. Written as DNA, the CDR3 is TGCGCCAGCAGCAGTAAAGGGGATCCCTACGAGCAGTACTTC. It specifies CASSSKGDPYEQYF. V and J are TRBV5-1 and TRBJ2-7; D is possibly TRBD1 (5 bases). Germline lookup yields CDR1 SGHRS and CDR2 YFSETQ. The CDR3 runs 14 residues. V shed 4 bases and J shed 2 bases, with 13 bases lying between them.

V usage is TRBV5-1 and J usage is TRBJ1-2, with 8 bases matching TRBD1. V trimming: 0 bases; J trimming: 8 bases; junction bases outside the gene matches: 9. The germline CDR1 and CDR2 sequences are SGHRS and YFSETQ. CDR3 length: 15 amino acids. In DNA form, the CDR3 reads TGCGCCAGCAGCTTGGGAGGGGGGACAGGCTTCGGCTACACCTTC. Amino acid sequence: CASSLGGGTGFGYTF.

The J gene is TRBJ2-1, the V gene TRBV28; weak D call: TRBD2 (7 bases). The length of the CDR3 is 17 residues. CDR1 MDHEN and CDR2 SYDVKM come from the germline V gene. With 6 bases removed from V and 0 bases from J, the gap between germline ends came to 18 bases. The CDR3 bases are TGTGCCAGCAGGCCGTGGGGGAGGGGGAGCTCCTACAATGAGCAGTTCTTC. Its protein is CASRPWGRGSSYNEQFF.

Of note for this clone: This sample also contains other DNA sequences that code for the same CDR3. V is TRBV6-5 and J is TRBJ2-1; 11 bases agree with TRBD2. Germline V gene sequence: CDR1 MNHEY, CDR2 SVGAGI. There are 14 residues in the CDR3. Germline trimming cut 6 bases from V and 3 bases from J; bases unmatched to any gene: 1. CDR3 coding DNA: TGTGCCAGCAGGCTAGCGGGAGGCTACAATGAGCAGTTCTTC. Its translation is CASRLAGGYNEQFF.

The V gene is TRBV19, the J gene TRBJ1-5; the D is unclear. The CDR3 runs 14 residues. Germline V gene lookup returns CDR1 LNHDA and CDR2 SQIVND (reference sequence). V was cut by 6 bases and J by 5 bases, with 14 bases left in between. The CDR3 sequence is CASSSASSYQPQHF. The CDR3 coding sequence is TGTGCCAGTAGCAGCGCCTCCTCATATCAGCCCCAGCATTTT. The entire variable domain, with the rest obtained from reference TRBV19 and TRBJ1-5, is as follows: DGGITQSPKYLFRKEGQNVTLSCEQNLNHDAMYWYRQDPGQGLRLIYYSQIVNDFQKGDIAEGYSVSREKKESFPLTVTSAQKNPTAFYLCASSSASSYQPQHFGDGTRLSIL.

This chain uses TRBV4-1 with TRBJ2-3; 9 nucleotides align to TRBD2. Trimming at V came to 3 bases and at J to 2 bases, leaving 6 bases not matched to a gene. The CDR3 runs to 16 residues. Germline V gene lookup returns CDR1 MGHRA and CDR2 YSYEKL. As DNA, the CDR3 is TGCGCCAGCAGCCATGGAGCGGGAGGAACCACAGATACGCAGTATTTT. Translation: CASSHGAGGTTDTQYF.

This rearrangement joins TRBV28 to TRBJ1-2; 11 bases align to TRBD1. J lost 7 bases, V lost 5 bases, and 3 bases had no gene match. Germline V gives CDR1 MDHEN, CDR2 SYDVKM. The CDR3 runs 13 residues. CDR3 sequence (DNA): TGTGCCAGCAGTCTGGACAGGGGGCTTGGCTACACCTTC. Its translation: CASSLDRGLGYTF.

This sequence joins TRBV28 and TRBJ2-3, with a weak D call TRBD2 (5 bases). Trimming pared 7 bases from V and 1 base from J, leaving 12 bases between. CDR3 length equals 14 residues. Germline loops: CDR1 MDHEN, CDR2 SYDVKM. The CDR3 loop is CASIPEGGTDTQYF. The CDR3 DNA reads as TGTGCCAGCATCCCTGAGGGCGGCACAGATACGCAGTATTTT.

The chain recombines TRBV21-1 with TRBJ1-3; TRBD1, the table's D call, lacks a check against the DNA. TRBV21-1 is annotated as a pseudogene. This CDR3 has 16 amino acids. CDR3 DNA: TGTGCCAGCAGCAAGAACAGGGGGCGTCGCGGAAACACCATATATTTT. Translation: CASSKNRGRRGNTIYF.

The rearrangement uses TRBV9 and TRBJ1-6, with 7 bases fitting TRBD1. V shed 3 bases and J 8 bases; nucleotides not matched to a gene: 5. The germline V gene has CDR1 SGDLS and CDR2 YYNGEE. The CDR3 has 14 residues. The CDR3 loop reads CASSDRDSHSPLHF. In DNA form, the CDR3 reads TGTGCCAGCAGCGACCGGGACAGTCATTCACCCCTCCACTTT.

The chain has TRBV10-3 and TRBJ2-3; 7 nucleotides align to TRBD2. The CDR3 loop spans 15 amino acids. V was clipped by 5 bases and J by 7 bases; unmatched bases: 12. In germline, CDR1 is ENHRY, CDR2 SYGVKD. The CDR3 protein is CAISSDIGLVNTQYF. CDR3 nucleotide sequence: TGTGCCATCAGTTCAGACATCGGACTAGTAAATACGCAGTATTTT.

This chain joins TRBV11-2 and TRBJ2-3, with D possibly being TRBD2 (6 bases). Germline V CDR1 and CDR2: SGHAT, FQNNGV. The CDR3 loop spans 13 amino acids. V was cut by 5 bases and J by 8 bases, with 14 bases left in between. In DNA form, the CDR3 reads TGTGCCAGCAGCCTCAGCGGGTACGGTACGCAGTATTTT. Protein: CASSLSGYGTQYF. Complete variable domain (other parts from reference TRBV11-2 and TRBJ2-3): EAGVAQSPRYKIIEKRQSVAFWCNPISGHATLYWYQQILGQGPKLLIQFQNNGVVDDSQLPKDRFSAERLKGVDSTLKIQPAKLEDSAVYLCASSLSGYGTQYFGPGTRLTVL.

The rearrangement joins TRBV10-3 to TRBJ1-6; no firm D call. Trimming left V 0 bases short and J 10 bases short, with 13 bases between. This CDR3 is 15 amino acids long. CDR1 and CDR2 (germline): ENHRY, SYGVKD. CDR3 in amino acids: CAISESAGVSSPLHF. The DNA of the CDR3 is TGTGCCATCAGTGAGTCGGCAGGCGTCTCCTCACCCCTCCACTTT.

The chain links TRBV6-6 to TRBJ2-5; TRBD2 matches at 11 bases. Germline V gene data show CDR1 as MNHNY and CDR2 as SVGAGI (reference sequence). J was trimmed by 9 bases and V by 6 bases; bases with no gene match: 12. This CDR3 region has 15 residues. The CDR3 spells CASRALGLAVPAQYF. Written as DNA, the CDR3 is TGTGCCAGCAGGGCATTGGGACTAGCGGTCCCGGCCCAGTACTTC.

V usage is TRBV7-6 and J usage is TRBJ1-2; 9 nucleotides align to TRBD1. Germline CDR1 is SGHVS and CDR2 is FNYEAQ. V shed 5 bases, J shed 7 bases, and the junction held 11 bases outside the gene matches. The CDR3 length is 15 residues. The CDR3 bases are TGTGCCAGCAGCCCCCCGACAGGGGGTGAGGGTGGCTACACCTTC. Translation: CASSPPTGGEGGYTF.

V is TRBV21-1 and J is TRBJ1-3; the D call of TRBD1 is as the table states it, not checked on the DNA. TRBV21-1 counts as a pseudogene. This CDR3 region has 11 residues. This chain's CDR3 is CVRGQGNTIYF. CDR3 nucleotides: TGCGTGAGGGGACAGGGAAACACCATATATTTT.

This chain links TRBV5-1 with TRBJ2-1, with 7 bases fitting TRBD2. This CDR3 comprises 17 residues. Germline-derived CDR1 and CDR2 are SGHRS and YFSETQ. V shed 0 bases and J 0 bases; nucleotides not matched to a gene: 6. CDR3 DNA: TGCGCCAGCAGCTTGGCCAGACTAGCAGGCTCCTACAATGAGCAGTTCTTC. Protein product: CASSLARLAGSYNEQFF.

The genes are TRBV28 and TRBJ2-5; weak D call: TRBD1 (5 bases). Germline-derived CDR1 and CDR2 are MDHEN and SYDVKM. V was shortened by 4 bases and J by 5 bases, with 20 bases between the two germline ends. The CDR3 is 16 amino acids. In nucleotides, the CDR3 is TGTGCCAGCAGTTCTAAGGGGCGCTGGGTCGGGGAGACCCAGTACTTC. It encodes CASSSKGRWVGETQYF.

This clone appeared a few times. The V call is TRBV23-1, the J call TRBJ1-2, with 8 bases that match TRBD1. TRBV23-1 is assigned to the ORF class and has an uncertain function. V was clipped by 2 bases and J by 0 bases; unmatched bases: 5. The CDR3 spans 16 residues. The CDR3 reads CASSQTGQGPNYGYTF. Here the CDR3 DNA reads TGCGCCAGCAGTCAAACCGGACAGGGCCCTAACTATGGCTACACCTTC.

The V and J genes are TRBV28 and TRBJ2-7, with 8 positions matching TRBD2. V lost 7 bases to trimming and J lost 3 bases; unmatched junction nucleotides: 8. Germline values: CDR1 MDHEN, CDR2 SYDVKM. The CDR3 has 14 residues. CDR3 region: CASKLLAGNYEQYF. The CDR3 DNA sequence: TGTGCCAGCAAACTTTTAGCGGGAAACTACGAGCAGTACTTC.

This sequence joins TRBV3-1 (or the pseudogene TRBV3-2) and TRBJ2-7; the match to TRBD2 covers 8 bases. Germline values: CDR1 LGHDT, CDR2 YNNKEL (reference sequence). CDR3 length equals 18 residues. V trimming: 0 bases; J trimming: 7 bases; junction bases outside the gene matches: 17. The CDR3, as DNA: TGTGCCAGCAGCCAAGATACGAACGGACGACTAGCGTGGGAGGAGCAGTACTTC. Amino acids: CASSQDTNGRLAWEEQYF.

J is TRBJ2-5 and V is TRBV6-5; 9 bases agree with TRBD1. With 5 bases clipped from V and 9 bases from J, the junction kept 10 bases outside the gene matches. This CDR3 spans 14 amino acids. In germline, CDR1 is MNHEY, CDR2 SVGAGI. The CDR3 protein is CASSTGQGTWAQYF. The CDR3 DNA sequence: TGTGCCAGCAGTACCGGACAGGGGACTTGGGCCCAGTACTTC.